The rows below give T cell receptor beta chains drawn from one sample of a study of T cells in Graves' hyperthyroidism and ophthalmopathy. TCRdb passed the multiplex PCR reads through MiXCR, listing each CDR3 protein once. In the table there are under 350,000 distinct CDR3 sequences, over 15% of which are singletons. Sequencing was done on a sample of blood. The receptors derive from a woman aged 60-70 years with Graves' ophthalmopathy. Each CDR3 is given with its conserved first and last residue. D genes are given only for firm matches. The size of a clone is reported for some rows only, either as once, few or many, or as a class for expanded clones.

v_call	d_call	j_call	clone_size	cdr3_aa	cdr3_nt
TRBV6-1	TRBD1	TRBJ2-7	many	CASSPPGQGDYEQYF	TGTGCCAGCAGTCCTCCGGGACAGGGGGACTACGAGCAGTACTTC
TRBV28	-	TRBJ2-7	many	CASSLSRVPYEQYF	TGTGCCAGCAGTCTGAGCAGGGTACCCTACGAGCAGTACTTC
TRBV20-1	-	TRBJ1-4	-	CSVVGLTNEKLFF	TGCAGTGTTGTCGGACTAACTAATGAAAAACTGTTTTTT
TRBV28	-	TRBJ1-2	many	CASTSWAGMGNYGYTF	TGTGCCAGCACCTCGTGGGCAGGAATGGGAAACTATGGCTACACCTTC
TRBV7-2	-	TRBJ1-4	many	CASSSYSGTNEKLFF	TGTGCCAGCAGCTCATACAGTGGCACTAATGAAAAACTGTTTTTT
TRBV28	TRBD1	TRBJ2-3	few	CASSSGGRTDTQYF	TGTGCCAGCAGTTCAGGGGGTCGCACAGATACGCAGTATTTT
TRBV11-2	-	TRBJ1-1	many	CASSFPGGGTEAFF	TGTGCCAGCAGCTTTCCGGGTGGGGGGACTGAAGCTTTCTTT
TRBV27	-	TRBJ2-7	many	CASSSSYGASYEQYF	TGTGCCAGCAGTTCCTCCTACGGGGCCTCCTACGAGCAGTACTTC
TRBV19	-	TRBJ2-1	many	CASFGAGASYNEQFF	TGTGCCAGCTTCGGAGCAGGGGCGTCCTACAATGAGCAGTTCTTC
TRBV19	TRBD1	TRBJ1-5	few	CASVNGPGTDFNQPQHF	TGTGCCAGTGTCAATGGGCCCGGGACAGACTTTAATCAGCCCCAGCATTTT
TRBV6-2/TRBV6-3	-	TRBJ2-3	many	CASSPQGHTDTQYF	TGTGCCAGCAGCCCTCAGGGACACACAGATACGCAGTATTTT
TRBV6-2/TRBV6-3	-	TRBJ1-5	-	CASSYSAQPQHF	TGTGCCAGCAGTTACTCGGCCCAGCCCCAGCATTTT
TRBV18	-	TRBJ2-5	many	CASSMAIQETQYF	TGTGCCAGCTCAATGGCTATACAAGAGACCCAGTACTTC
TRBV20-1	TRBD1	TRBJ1-2	few	CSARDRRTGTSYGYTF	TGCAGTGCTAGAGATCGCAGGACAGGGACGTCCTATGGCTACACCTTC
TRBV19	-	TRBJ1-2	-	CASSIGWGTYGYTF	TGTGCCAGTAGCATTGGATGGGGAACCTATGGCTACACCTTC
TRBV5-1	-	TRBJ1-3	few	CASSTRDTGTIYF	TGCGCCAGCAGCACCCGGGACACCGGCACCATATATTTT
TRBV3-2	-	TRBJ2-1	many	CASSPYRSGAAYNEQFF	TGTGCCAGCAGCCCCTATCGAAGCGGCGCAGCCTACAATGAGCAGTTCTTC